This is a list of T cell receptor beta chains from one sample in a study of T cell changes during pregnancy in multiple sclerosis. Using immunoSEQ multiplex PCR, the repertoire was profiled, and TCRdb retains in-frame clones only, with some absent. The table records 40,000 to 50,000 clones, almost 95% of them present only once. The input for sequencing was CD8+ T cells from peripheral blood mononuclear cells, taken in the third trimester of pregnancy. The receptors were gathered from a female donor with multiple sclerosis, enrolled in a pregnancy study. Each CDR3 is given with its conserved first and last residue. D genes are given only for firm matches. Clone size is not always given. Where it is, it says once, few, many or a class for expanded clones.

CDR3 protein | CDR3 DNA | J gene | D gene | clone size | V gene
CASSAERTGIHNEQFF | TGTGCCAGCAGCGCGGAACGGACAGGGATCCACAATGAGCAGTTCTTC | TRBJ2-1 | TRBD1 | - | TRBV9
CASSLRASGAYEQYF | TGTGCCAGCAGCCTTCGGGCTAGCGGAGCCTACGAGCAGTACTTC | TRBJ2-7 | - | - | TRBV12-1
CASSPKTSGVYEQYF | TGTGCCAGCAGCCCGAAGACTAGCGGAGTCTACGAGCAGTACTTC | TRBJ2-7 | TRBD2 | once | TRBV4-2
CASSRKVGGTGELFF | TGTGCCAGCAGTAGGAAAGTGGGAGGGACCGGGGAGCTGTTTTTT | TRBJ2-2 | TRBD2 | - | TRBV27
CAIWLAGGNEQFF | TGTGCGATCTGGCTAGCGGGAGGGAATGAGCAGTTCTTC | TRBJ2-1 | TRBD2 | - | TRBV7-9
CASSRGGQFWGTDTQYF | TGTGCCAGCAGCCGGGGGGGGCAGTTCTGGGGCACAGATACGCAGTATTTT | TRBJ2-3 | TRBD2 | - | TRBV7-9
CASPGRGKSTDTQYF | TGTGCCTCGCCGGGACGCGGGAAGAGCACAGATACGCAGTATTTT | TRBJ2-3 | - | - | TRBV30
CASSLFRGSATYEQYF | TGTGCCAGCAGCTTGTTTAGAGGTAGCGCAACCTACGAGCAGTACTTC | TRBJ2-7 | - | - | TRBV5-6
CATGGDLYNEQFF | TGTGCCACCGGAGGGGATCTCTACAATGAGCAGTTCTTC | TRBJ2-1 | - | - | TRBV15
CASSFRSSVAGGELFF | TGTGCCAGCAGCTTTAGGAGTTCAGTAGCTGGCGGGGAGCTGTTTTTT | TRBJ2-2 | - | - | TRBV7-2
CASSQPTRPDTQYF | TGTGCCAGCAGCCAACCGACTAGACCAGATACGCAGTATTTT | TRBJ2-3 | - | - | TRBV5-6
CAVRRGTGELFF | TGTGCCGTCCGGCGCGGCACCGGGGAGCTGTTTTTT | TRBJ2-2 | - | - | TRBV7-9
CASSEVAEAFF | TGTGCCAGCAGCGAGGTCGCTGAAGCTTTCTTT | TRBJ1-1 | - | - | TRBV7-2
CSTGWGGNEQFF | TGTTCGACGGGATGGGGGGGCAATGAGCAGTTCTTC | TRBJ2-1 | TRBD2 | - | TRBV7-9
CASSLSSGNEQFF | TGTGCCAGCAGTTTATCTTCCGGGAATGAGCAGTTCTTC | TRBJ2-1 | - | - | TRBV27
CASSLGGSSYNEQFF | TGTGCCAGCAGTTTAGGCGGGAGCTCCTACAATGAGCAGTTCTTC | TRBJ2-1 | TRBD2 | - | TRBV28
CASTYAGGNEQFF | TGTGCCAGCACCTACGCCGGGGGCAATGAGCAGTTCTTC | TRBJ2-1 | - | - | TRBV7-8
CASSLEGTTQETQYF | TGTGCCAGCAGCTTGGAGGGGACAACACAAGAGACCCAGTACTTC | TRBJ2-5 | - | - | TRBV5-4
CASSLDRPLTDKISDTQYF | TGTGCCAGCAGTTTAGATAGGCCCCTGACAGACAAAATTTCAGATACGCAGTATTTT | TRBJ2-3 | - | - | TRBV28
CASSYSQGAGTEAFF | TGTGCCAGCAGTTACTCTCAGGGGGCTGGCACTGAAGCTTTCTTT | TRBJ1-1 | TRBD1 | - | TRBV6-5
CASSQVGSFLDNEQFF | TGTGCCAGCAGCCAAGTAGGGAGTTTTTTAGACAATGAGCAGTTCTTC | TRBJ2-1 | - | - | TRBV4-2
CASSPTLNTEAFF | TGTGCCAGCAGCCCGACTCTCAACACTGAAGCTTTCTTT | TRBJ1-1 | - | - | TRBV11-2
CASSHGQEKFF | TGTGCCAGCAGTCACGGACAGGAGAAGTTCTTC | TRBJ2-1 | TRBD1 | once | TRBV27